One sample yielded the 12 T cell receptor beta chains listed below, sequenced in a study of T-cell memory formation after mild COVID-19. Each CDR3 protein gets one entry after TCRdb re-called the 5' RACE reads with MiXCR. The data show tens of thousands of distinct CDR3 sequences, with approximately 13% seen just once and 27% held by the top ten. The specimen sequenced was PBMCs or a T cell subset sorted from them (not recorded which). These receptors all come from an adult woman who had mild COVID-19 (a few samples of this study predate the infection). Cell type and time point are not known.

This clonotype was detected only a few times. The chain has TRBV21-1 and TRBJ1-2; TRBD1 was called by the table and not checked on the DNA. TRBV21-1 constitutes a pseudogene. The CDR3 runs to 15 residues. The CDR3 here is CASRDSPGPNYGYTF. In nucleotides, the CDR3 is TGTGCCAGCAGGGACAGCCCTGGGCCGAACTATGGCTACACCTTC.

V and J are TRBV29-1 and TRBJ2-7; D not certain. This CDR3 contains 18 residues. V was pared by 2 bases and J by 3 bases, with 26 bases between. Germline V gene lookup returns CDR1 SQVTM and CDR2 ANQGSEA. CDR3 amino acids: CSVESPTTFGRSGYEQYF. In nucleotides, the CDR3 is TGCAGCGTTGAATCGCCAACCACGTTTGGGCGATCCGGCTACGAGCAGTACTTC.

The chain has TRBV7-2 and TRBJ2-1; D ambiguous. This CDR3 spans 13 amino acids. Germline CDR1 reads SGHTA; CDR2 reads FQGNSA. The ends were cut back, 0 bases at V and 9 bases at J, with 9 bases in the middle. CDR3 amino acids: CASSLALATEQFF. In nucleotides, the CDR3 is TGTGCCAGCAGCTTAGCGCTCGCGACTGAGCAGTTCTTC.

J is TRBJ1-3 and V is TRBV12-3 or TRBV12-4; D remains unclear. CDR3 length: 11 amino acids. The V end lost 8 bases, the J end lost 7 bases, and 9 bases lay between the germline ends. This CDR3 reads CASDSRNTIYF. The DNA of the CDR3 is TGTGCCAGCGACTCGCGTAACACCATATATTTT.

There are many counts of this clonotype. This chain joins TRBV7-8 and TRBJ1-2; D gene uncertain. Germline assignment: CDR1 SGHVS and CDR2 FQNEAQ. The CDR3 covers 14 residues. V lost 3 bases and J lost 0, with 8 bases in between. CDR3 DNA sequence: TGTGCCAGCAGCTTCGCAGCCGCTAACTATGGCTACACCTTC. It codes for CASSFAAANYGYTF.

The V and J genes are TRBV9 and TRBJ1-3; D is unclear. Germline CDR1 reads SGDLS; CDR2 reads YYNGEE. Trimming removed 4 bases at V and 4 bases at J, with 15 bases between. The CDR3 runs 15 residues. This CDR3 reads CASSSHGENGNTIYF. CDR3 nucleotide sequence: TGTGCCAGCAGCTCCCACGGGGAGAACGGAAACACCATATATTTT.

The J gene is TRBJ2-7, the V gene TRBV24-1; 8 bases agree with TRBD1. Losses at the gene ends were 4 bases for V and 5 bases for J; bases not matched to a gene: 12. This CDR3 is 16 amino acids long. Germline lookup yields CDR1 KGHDR and CDR2 SFDVKD. This CDR3 is CATSDPRGPSPHEQYF. The DNA for the CDR3 is TGTGCCACCAGTGACCCCAGGGGGCCCTCGCCGCACGAGCAGTACTTC.

This clonotype has more than one count but fewer than ten. This chain joins TRBV7-9 and TRBJ2-3, with D hard to call. V gave up 0 bases and J gave up 2 bases, with 9 bases separating them. Germline loops: CDR1 SEHNR, CDR2 FQNEAQ (reference sequence). This CDR3 comprises 15 residues. The CDR3 nucleotides are TGTGCCAGCAGCTTAGCCGGCAGCTCCACAGATACGCAGTATTTT. Translating gives CASSLAGSSTDTQYF.

This clonotype was counted a single time. The junction shows a germline mismatch at one end, possibly a read error. This chain links TRBV20-1 with TRBJ2-1; 12 nucleotides line up with TRBD2. CDR1 and CDR2 from the germline V gene are DFQATT and SNEGSKA (reference sequence). The CDR3 covers 16 residues. Written as DNA, the CDR3 is TGCAGTGCTAGAGGTCCGGGACTAGCGGGTTACAATGAGAAGTTCTTC. Translation: CSARGPGLAGYNEKFF.

V is TRBV28 and J is TRBJ2-4, with D perhaps TRBD1 (6 bases). CDR3 length equals 13 residues. Per germline, CDR1 MDHEN and CDR2 SYDVKM. V was pared by 7 bases and J by 9 bases, with 16 bases between. In DNA, the CDR3 is TGTGCCAGCACTCAGGGGCCCTCTCGCATTCAGTACTTC. This codes for CASTQGPSRIQYF.

V usage is TRBV5-1 and J usage is TRBJ1-2; 9 nucleotides match TRBD1. V lost 0 bases and J lost 7; bases outside the gene matches: 7. Germline CDR1 reads SGHRS; CDR2 reads YFSETQ. The CDR3 covers 15 residues. In nucleotides, the CDR3 is TGCGCCAGCAGCTTGGGGGACAGGGCCGACCGTGGCTACACCTTC. Its protein is CASSLGDRADRGYTF.

The sample holds a few counts of this clonotype. The DNA of the CDR3 is TGTGCCAGCAGCTTAACCCCTAGCGGGAACTGGGAGCAGTACTTC. Translating gives CASSLTPSGNWEQYF. This chain joins TRBV7-3 and TRBJ2-7; 9 bases fit TRBD2. V was clipped by 0 bases and J by 7 bases; unmatched bases: 7. The germline V gene has CDR1 SGHTA and CDR2 FQGTGA. The length of the CDR3 is 15 residues.